This entry features one T cell receptor (beta chain) sequence. What it binds is unknown. Germline CDR1 and CDR2: SQVTM and ANQGSEA. With 0 bases removed from V and 10 bases from J, the gap between germline ends came to 15 bases. The CDR3 contains 14 residues. Data came from immunoSEQ multiplex PCR; TCRdb stores just in-frame clones and leaves some out. The sample contains tens of thousands of clones, around 31% of which appear only once. The data stem from a study of tumour-infiltrating T cells in Burkitt lymphoma. Study background: This cohort included all epidemiological subtypes of Burkitt lymphoma. Productive clonality predicted overall and progression-free survival. General study results and limits: Many Burkitt lymphoma patients shared several public clonotypes.

This TCR came from a human donor with Burkitt lymphoma. Sequenced input: tumor tissue. The chain combines TRBV29-1 with TRBJ1-4; no clear D gene. The CDR3 coding sequence is TGCAGCGTTGAAGATGGGCCTGAAATAGGAAAACTGTTTTTT. It translates to CSVEDGPEIGKLFF.